The rows below give T cell receptor beta chains drawn from one sample of a study of human T cells and chemical hapten exposure. Each CDR3 protein is one row after TCRdb ran MiXCR on the RACE reads. The table has approximately 57,000 distinct CDR3 sequences, approximately 8.6% seen once. Material: whole blood, obtained in connection with sensitization to the hapten diphenylcyclopropenone (DPC). The receptors here all came from a woman between 40 and 55 years old with alopecia areata. Some clones in this sample may be carry-over from other donors' samples. CDR3s include the opening cysteine and the closing phenylalanine or tryptophan. A D gene is named only where the DNA matches it firmly. Clone size is not always given. Where it is, it says once, few, many or a class for expanded clones.

V gene	D gene	J gene	clone size	CDR3 protein	CDR3 DNA
TRBV6-2/TRBV6-3	TRBD1	TRBJ1-1	few	CASTRDSLNTEAFF	TGTGCCAGCACCCGGGACAGTCTGAACACTGAAGCTTTCTTT
TRBV6-5	TRBD1	TRBJ2-1	NA	CASSTGTGGNEQFF	TGTGCCAGCAGTACTGGGACAGGGGGGAATGAGCAGTTCTTC
TRBV7-9	TRBD1	TRBJ1-2	few	CASSLGQTYGYTF	TGTGCCAGCAGCTTGGGACAGACCTATGGCTACACCTTC
TRBV9	NA	TRBJ1-1	NA	CASSSGMNTEAFF	TGTGCCAGCAGCTCAGGTATGAACACTGAAGCTTTCTTT
TRBV5-1	TRBD1	TRBJ2-1	many	CASSFNRGNEQFF	TGCGCCAGCAGCTTTAACAGGGGAAATGAGCAGTTCTTC
TRBV12-3/TRBV12-4	TRBD2	TRBJ2-2	NA	CASSLGTSGTGELFF	TGTGCCAGCAGTTTAGGGACTAGCGGGACCGGGGAGCTGTTTTTT
TRBV5-6	NA	TRBJ2-1	many	CASSLAGGLGTYNEQFF	TGTGCCAGCAGCTTGGCCGGCGGGCTGGGAACCTACAATGAGCAGTTCTTC
TRBV15	NA	TRBJ1-6	few	CATSREGNSPLHF	TGTGCCACCAGCAGAGAAGGGAATTCACCCCTCCACTTT
TRBV29-1	NA	TRBJ1-1	many	CATRGGGTEAFF	TGCGCCACCAGGGGAGGGGGCACTGAAGCTTTCTTT
TRBV23-1	NA	TRBJ2-5	many	CASSQSYRGQTQYF	TGCGCCAGCAGTCAATCGTATCGCGGGCAGACCCAGTACTTC
TRBV6-2/TRBV6-3	TRBD2	TRBJ2-2	many	CASSSRTSGGLNTGELFF	TGTGCCAGCAGCTCTCGGACTAGCGGGGGCCTGAACACCGGGGAGCTGTTTTTT
TRBV10-3	TRBD1	TRBJ1-1	NA	CANTTGGYPHTEAFF	TGTGCCAATACGACAGGGGGGTATCCCCACACTGAAGCTTTCTTT
TRBV7-9	NA	TRBJ1-2	NA	CASSSGAKNYGYTF	TGTGCCAGCAGCTCCGGGGCCAAGAACTATGGCTACACCTTC
TRBV29-1	TRBD1	TRBJ2-1	many	CSVGQVIYNEQFF	TGCAGCGTGGGACAGGTCATATACAATGAGCAGTTCTTC
TRBV7-9	NA	TRBJ1-1	many	CASSLTGTEAFF	TGTGCCAGCAGCTTAACAGGCACTGAAGCTTTCTTT